The TCR beta chain described here comes from a study of blood T cell repertoires in COVID-19. As concerns this clone: A much more abundant neighbour one base away suggests this may be a read error. This same CDR3 is encoded by further DNA sequences in the sample.

In the original analysis: Researchers report that nucleated cell counts were estimated from reference gene primer amplification. Assay used: immunoSEQ multiplex PCR; TCRdb lists only in-frame clones, some missing. Clone size and the V and J calls come from that table; the DNA yielded D and trimming. This sample yields fewer than 120,000 clones, of which 88% are seen a single time; approximately 3.5% belongs to the top ten. With 6 bases removed from V and 1 base from J, the gap between germline ends came to 9 bases. The CDR3 length is 13 residues. The germline gives CDR1 SNHLY, CDR2 FYNNEI. The rearrangement uses TRBV2 and TRBJ1-2; possible D gene TRBD1, 6 bases. This receptor was taken from a woman aged 45 to 65 with acute or convalescent COVID-19. Sample: peripheral blood. For the CDR3, the DNA is TGTGCCAGCAGCCCGGACAGTAACTATGGCTACACCTTC. It specifies CASSPDSNYGYTF.